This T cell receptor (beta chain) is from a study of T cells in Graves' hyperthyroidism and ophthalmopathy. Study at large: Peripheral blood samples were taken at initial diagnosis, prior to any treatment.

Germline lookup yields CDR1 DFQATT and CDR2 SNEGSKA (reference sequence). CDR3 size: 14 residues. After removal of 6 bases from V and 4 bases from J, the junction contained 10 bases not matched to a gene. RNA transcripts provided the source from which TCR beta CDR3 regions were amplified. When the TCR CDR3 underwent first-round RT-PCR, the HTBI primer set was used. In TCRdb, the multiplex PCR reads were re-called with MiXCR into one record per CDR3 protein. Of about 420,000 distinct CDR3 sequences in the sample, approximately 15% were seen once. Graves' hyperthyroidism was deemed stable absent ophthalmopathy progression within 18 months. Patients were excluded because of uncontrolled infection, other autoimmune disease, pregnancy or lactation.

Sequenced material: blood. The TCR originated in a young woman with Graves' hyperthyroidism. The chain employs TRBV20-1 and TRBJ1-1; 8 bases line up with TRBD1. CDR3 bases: TGCAGTGCCAACCAGGGGGCGTGGGTCACTGAAGCTTTCTTT. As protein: CSANQGAWVTEAFF.